Following are 24 T cell receptor beta chains from one sample sequenced in a study of cytomegalovirus exposure and HLA in healthy donors. The data were produced by immunoSEQ multiplex PCR, yet TCRdb's version contains in-frame clones alone and is incomplete. This table has about 220,000 clones, 80% to 90% appearing once. Sequencing was done on a sample of PBMCs. These receptors originate from a young woman in good health and CMV-seronegative.

J is TRBJ2-7 and V is TRBV4-3, with 8 bases fitting TRBD1. This CDR3 contains 16 residues. Trimming took 3 bases from V and 9 from J; bases not matched to a gene: 16. The V gene's germline CDR1 is LGHNA and CDR2 YSLEER. CDR3 residues: CASSQSPLGRGQVQYF. The CDR3 region has the DNA TGCGCCAGCAGCCAGAGCCCACTAGGCAGGGGGCAGGTGCAGTACTTC.

V gene TRBV29-1 combines with J gene TRBJ2-7; 9 positions match TRBD2. After removal of 6 bases from V and 0 bases from J, the junction contained 3 bases not matched to a gene. Germline lookup yields CDR1 SQVTM and CDR2 ANQGSEA. The CDR3 is 13 amino acids. CDR3 sequence reads: CSVGSGSSYEQYF. The CDR3 DNA sequence: TGCAGCGTAGGTAGCGGGAGCTCCTACGAGCAGTACTTC.

The V gene is TRBV28, the J gene TRBJ1-5; D ambiguous. Germline V gene data show CDR1 as MDHEN and CDR2 as SYDVKM. Trimming took 5 bases from V and 7 from J, leaving 12 bases between them. This CDR3 spans 13 amino acids. CDR3 region: CASSIPRGQPQHF. In DNA form, the CDR3 reads TGTGCCAGCAGTATACCCCGAGGCCAGCCCCAGCATTTT.

This clone came up once. The V gene is TRBV27, the J gene TRBJ1-3; D perhaps matches TRBD1 (6 bases). Germline lookup yields CDR1 MNHEY and CDR2 SMNVEV (reference sequence). Between the trimmed V and J ends, which lost 6 bases and 2 bases, there was a span of 17 bases. The CDR3 totals 16 residues. The CDR3 is CASSRRGGGPGNTIYF. In DNA, the CDR3 is TGTGCCAGCAGCCGCAGGGGCGGTGGTCCTGGAAACACCATATATTTT.

CDR3 sequence reads: CASSLVGGETQYF. CDR3 DNA sequence: TGTGCCAGCAGCTTAGTCGGTGGAGAGACCCAGTACTTC. The chain couples TRBV7-2 to TRBJ2-5; D gene unclear. Between the trimmed V and J ends, which lost 1 base and 4 bases, there was a span of 7 bases. Germline V gene sequence: CDR1 SGHTA, CDR2 FQGNSA. The CDR3 length is 13 residues.

The chain employs TRBV4-1 and TRBJ2-1, with TRBD1 matching 9 bases. Germline V gene sequence: CDR1 MGHRA, CDR2 YSYEKL. The V gene end was trimmed by 6 bases and the J gene end by 6 bases; junction bases not matched to a gene: 3. This CDR3 is built from 13 residues. CDR3 DNA sequence: TGCGCCAGCAGTTACAGGGGGCTCAATGAGCAGTTCTTC. It specifies CASSYRGLNEQFF.

This rearrangement joins TRBV7-9 to TRBJ2-7; TRBD1 matches 10 bases. The V segment lost 5 bases and the J segment 3 bases; nucleotides outside the gene matches: 10. CDR3 length: 16 amino acids. Germline loops: CDR1 SEHNR, CDR2 FQNEAQ (reference sequence). CDR3 region: CASSAKDRGPRYEQYF. The CDR3 DNA is TGTGCCAGCAGCGCCAAAGACAGGGGGCCCCGCTACGAGCAGTACTTC. The variable domain in full, completed from reference TRBV7-9 and TRBJ2-7, reads DTGVSQNPRHKITKRGQNVTFRCDPISEHNRLYWYRQTLGQGPEFLTYFQNEAQLEKSRLLSDRFSAERPKGSFSTLEIQRTEQGDSAMYLCASSAKDRGPRYEQYFGPGTRLTVT.

On this clone itself: Distinct nucleotide sequences in the sample also encode this CDR3. V is TRBV5-1 and J is TRBJ1-4, with 8 bases that match TRBD1. Germline V lookup: CDR1 SGHRS, CDR2 YFSETQ. The CDR3 totals 14 residues. The J segment lost 8 bases and the V segment lost 4 bases, leaving 7 bases of the junction unmatched. The CDR3 reads CASSLGTGGEKLFF. The CDR3 DNA reads TGCGCCAGCAGCCTAGGGACAGGAGGAGAAAAACTGTTTTTT.

The chain uses TRBV7-9 and TRBJ1-1; 7 bases agree with TRBD1. Trimming removed 2 bases from V and 3 bases from J; junction bases left unmatched: 9. Germline lookup yields CDR1 SEHNR and CDR2 FQNEAQ (reference sequence). The CDR3 sequence is 16 residues long. For the CDR3, the DNA is TGTGCCAGCAGCTTAAGACAGGGTGGTCAGGACACTGAAGCTTTCTTT. This sequence encodes CASSLRQGGQDTEAFF.

This clone was counted between two and nine times. This sequence joins TRBV2 and TRBJ2-7, with 9 nucleotides matching TRBD2. The CDR3 sequence is 13 residues long. With V trimmed by 8 bases and J by 5 bases, 7 bases remained unmatched. Germline CDR1 reads SNHLY; CDR2 reads FYNNEI. The CDR3 DNA sequence: TGTGCCAGCGAGTGGACTAGCGATGACGAGCAGTACTTC. Encoded protein: CASEWTSDDEQYF.

V usage is TRBV15 and J usage is TRBJ2-1; 8 bases agree with TRBD2. J was trimmed by 3 bases and V by 0 bases; bases with no gene match: 16. The CDR3 spans 20 residues. Germline-derived CDR1 and CDR2 are LNHNV and YYDKDF (reference sequence). The CDR3, as DNA: TGTGCCACCAGCAGAGATCAAGCGGGCGGGAGGTATGTATACTACAATGAGCAGTTCTTC. This codes for CATSRDQAGGRYVYYNEQFF.

The CDR3 spells CASSLDRYEQYF. CDR3 in DNA: TGCGCCAGCAGTCTGGACAGGTACGAGCAGTACTTC. This chain links TRBV5-1 with TRBJ2-7; the match to TRBD1 covers 7 bases. Germline CDR1 SGHRS, CDR2 YFSETQ. V lost 5 bases to trimming and J lost 4 bases; unmatched junction nucleotides: 3. CDR3 length equals 12 residues.

This sequence joins TRBV19 and TRBJ2-7; TRBD1 agrees at 7 bases. Trimming removed 1 base from V and 0 bases from J; junction bases left unmatched: 9. Per the germline V gene, CDR1 is LNHDA and CDR2 is SQIVND (reference sequence). CDR3 length equals 17 residues. CDR3 region: CASSIATLTGTSYEQYF. The CDR3 coding sequence is TGTGCCAGTAGTATAGCAACCTTGACAGGGACCTCCTACGAGCAGTACTTC.

This chain uses TRBV7-8 with TRBJ2-2; 10 nucleotides agree with TRBD2. Germline CDR1 reads SGHVS; CDR2 reads FQNEAQ. With V trimmed by 0 bases and J by 7 bases, 2 bases remained unmatched. This CDR3 spans 15 amino acids. The CDR3 here is CASSLAGTSDGELFF. The CDR3 DNA is TGTGCCAGCAGCTTAGCCGGGACTAGCGACGGGGAGCTGTTTTTT.

This sequence joins TRBV4-2 and TRBJ2-7, with TRBD1 matching 7 bases. In germline, CDR1 is LGHNA, CDR2 YNFKEQ. The CDR3 covers 16 residues. V lost 2 bases to trimming and J lost 3 bases; unmatched junction nucleotides: 10. The CDR3 coding sequence is TGTGCCAGCAGCCAACTCGGACAGGAGGCCCACTACGAGCAGTACTTC. It yields the protein CASSQLGQEAHYEQYF.

In DNA form, the CDR3 reads TGTGCCAGCAGTTTACAGGACATGAACACTGAAGCTTTCTTT. Translation: CASSLQDMNTEAFF. The chain links TRBV28 to TRBJ1-1; possible D gene TRBD1, 5 bases. V gave up 2 bases and J gave up 0 bases, with 7 bases separating them. The CDR3 length is 14 residues. CDR1 MDHEN and CDR2 SYDVKM come from the germline V gene.

This clone was recorded once. In DNA, the CDR3 is TGTGCCAGCAGTGCCATAGCGGGAGGAGGATATGAGCAGTTCTTC. This sequence encodes CASSAIAGGGYEQFF. The V and J genes are TRBV27 and TRBJ2-1; TRBD2 matches at 10 bases. CDR1 is MNHEY, CDR2 SMNVEV, per germline (reference sequence). The V and J ends lost 5 bases and 8 bases, in that order; junction bases with no gene match: 9. CDR3 size: 15 residues.

A few counts support this clone. The V gene is TRBV10-3, the J gene TRBJ2-7; the match to TRBD2 covers 12 bases. V was clipped by 5 bases and J by 2 bases; unmatched bases: 4. Per germline, CDR1 ENHRY and CDR2 SYGVKD. This CDR3 is 15 amino acids long. The CDR3, as DNA: TGTGCCATCAGTCCCCTAGCGGGAGGGGCCTACGAGCAGTACTTC. Residues: CAISPLAGGAYEQYF.

CDR3 nucleotide sequence: TGTGCCAGCAGTGACTCCGGGTCCACAGATACGCAGTATTTT. Protein product: CASSDSGSTDTQYF. This rearrangement joins TRBV6-4 to TRBJ2-3; no clear D gene. Germline CDR1 MRHNA, CDR2 SNTAGT. CDR3 size: 14 residues. Deletions cut 0 bases from V and 2 bases from J, with 6 bases between.

The chain couples TRBV28 to TRBJ1-1; a possible D gene is TRBD1 (6 bases). CDR3 length: 16 amino acids. Trimming shortened V by 3 bases and J by 2 bases, and 16 bases separated the two germline ends. Germline V gives CDR1 MDHEN, CDR2 SYDVKM. The CDR3: CASSFPGLGTNTEAFF. The CDR3 DNA is TGTGCCAGCAGTTTTCCGGGTTTAGGGACAAACACTGAAGCTTTCTTT. Using reference TRBV28 and TRBJ1-1 for the parts outside the CDR3, the full variable domain is DVKVTQSSRYLVKRTGEKVFLECVQDMDHENMFWYRQDPGLGLRLIYFSYDVKMKEKGDIPEGYSVSREKKERFSLILESASTNQTSMYLCASSFPGLGTNTEAFFGQGTRLTVV.

The chain has TRBV4-2 and TRBJ2-3; 14 nucleotides line up with TRBD2. The CDR3 covers 18 residues. Germline CDR1 and CDR2: LGHNA and YNFKEQ. V gave up 4 bases and J gave up 2 bases; unmatched junction bases: 8. CDR3 DNA: TGTGCCAGCAGCCTAGGACTAGCGGGAGGCCCCACCACAGATACGCAGTATTTT. Translated, it gives CASSLGLAGGPTTDTQYF.

This clone is a singleton in its sample. The rearrangement links TRBV9 to TRBJ2-7, with unresolved D. This CDR3 is built from 14 residues. CDR1 and CDR2 from the germline V gene are SGDLS and YYNGEE. The V end was cut by 0 bases, the J end by 7 bases, with 14 bases between. CDR3 protein: CASSVDSRVREQYF. In DNA form, the CDR3 reads TGTGCCAGCAGCGTAGACTCCCGGGTCCGGGAGCAGTACTTC.

V gene TRBV5-1 combines with J gene TRBJ2-7, with D tentatively TRBD2 (6 bases). Germline V gene sequence: CDR1 SGHRS, CDR2 YFSETQ. V was shortened by 0 bases and J by 4 bases, with 14 bases between the two germline ends. This CDR3 has 15 residues. The CDR3 DNA is TGCGCCAGCAGCTTGGGTCTGGGGGGAGGTTACGAGCAGTACTTC. This gives the protein CASSLGLGGGYEQYF. Drawing the rest from reference TRBV5-1 and TRBJ2-7, the complete variable domain is KAGVTQTPRYLIKTRGQQVTLSCSPISGHRSVSWYQQTPGQGLQFLFEYFSETQRNKGNFPGRFSGRQFSNSRSEMNVSTLELGDSALYLCASSLGLGGGYEQYFGPGTRLTVT.

The chain uses TRBV27 and TRBJ2-6; TRBD1 matches at 8 bases. The V and J ends lost 7 bases and 3 bases, in that order; junction bases with no gene match: 14. Germline V CDR1 and CDR2: MNHEY, SMNVEV (reference sequence). The CDR3 spans 18 residues. CDR3 sequence: CASNPTGVNSFGANVLTF. In DNA, the CDR3 is TGTGCCAGCAACCCGACAGGGGTGAACTCTTTTGGGGCCAACGTCCTGACTTTC.